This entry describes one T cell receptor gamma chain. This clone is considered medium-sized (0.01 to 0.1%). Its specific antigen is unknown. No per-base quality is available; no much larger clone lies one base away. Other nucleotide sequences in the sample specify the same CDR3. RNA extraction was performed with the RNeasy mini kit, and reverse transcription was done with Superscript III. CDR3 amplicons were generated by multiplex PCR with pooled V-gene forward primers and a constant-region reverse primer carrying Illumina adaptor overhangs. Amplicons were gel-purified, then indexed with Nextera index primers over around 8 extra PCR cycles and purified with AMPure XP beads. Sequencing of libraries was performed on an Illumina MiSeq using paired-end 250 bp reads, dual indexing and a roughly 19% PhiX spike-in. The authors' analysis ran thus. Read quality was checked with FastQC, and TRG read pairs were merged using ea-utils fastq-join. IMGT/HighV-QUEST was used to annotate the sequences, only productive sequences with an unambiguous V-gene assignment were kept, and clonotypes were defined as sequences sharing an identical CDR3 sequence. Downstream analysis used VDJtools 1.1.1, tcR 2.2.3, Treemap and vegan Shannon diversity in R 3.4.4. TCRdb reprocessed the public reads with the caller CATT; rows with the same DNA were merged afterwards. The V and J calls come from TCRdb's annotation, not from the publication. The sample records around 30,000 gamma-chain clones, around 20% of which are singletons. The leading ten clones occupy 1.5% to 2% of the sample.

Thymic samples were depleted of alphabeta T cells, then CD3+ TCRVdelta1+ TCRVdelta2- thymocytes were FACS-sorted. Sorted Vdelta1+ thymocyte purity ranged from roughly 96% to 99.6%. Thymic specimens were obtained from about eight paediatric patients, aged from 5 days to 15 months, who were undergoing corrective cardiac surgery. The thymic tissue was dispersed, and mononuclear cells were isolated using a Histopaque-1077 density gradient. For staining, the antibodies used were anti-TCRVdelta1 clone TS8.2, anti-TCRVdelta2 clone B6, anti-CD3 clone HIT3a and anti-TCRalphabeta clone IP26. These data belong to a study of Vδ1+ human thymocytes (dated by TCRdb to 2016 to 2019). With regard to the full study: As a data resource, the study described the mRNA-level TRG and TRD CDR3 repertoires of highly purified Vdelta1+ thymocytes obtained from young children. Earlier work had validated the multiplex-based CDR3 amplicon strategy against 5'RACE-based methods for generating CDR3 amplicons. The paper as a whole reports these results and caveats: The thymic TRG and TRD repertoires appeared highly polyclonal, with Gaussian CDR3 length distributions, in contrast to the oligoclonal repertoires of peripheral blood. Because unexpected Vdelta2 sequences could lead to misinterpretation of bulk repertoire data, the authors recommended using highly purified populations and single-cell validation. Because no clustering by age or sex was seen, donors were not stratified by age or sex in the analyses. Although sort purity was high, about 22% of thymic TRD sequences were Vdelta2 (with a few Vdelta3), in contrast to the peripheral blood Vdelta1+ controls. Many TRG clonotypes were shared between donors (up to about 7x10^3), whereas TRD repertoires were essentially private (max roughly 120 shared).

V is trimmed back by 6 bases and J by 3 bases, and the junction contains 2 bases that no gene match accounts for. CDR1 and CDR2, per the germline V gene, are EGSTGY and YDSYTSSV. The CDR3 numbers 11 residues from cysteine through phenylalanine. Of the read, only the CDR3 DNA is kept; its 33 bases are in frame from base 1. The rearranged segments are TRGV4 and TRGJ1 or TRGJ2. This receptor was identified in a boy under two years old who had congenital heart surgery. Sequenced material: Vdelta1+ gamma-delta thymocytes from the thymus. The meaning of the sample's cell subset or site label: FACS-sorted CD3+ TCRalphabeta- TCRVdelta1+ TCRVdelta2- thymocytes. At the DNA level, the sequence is TGTGCCACCTGGAGTTATTATAAGAAACTCTTT. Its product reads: CATWSYYKKLF.